This T cell receptor beta chain derives from a study of metastatic and nonmetastatic thyroid tumors. Overall study context: It was across blood and tumor or nodule tissue from malignant and benign thyroid patients that repertoires were compared. Broader study findings: TCR beta diversity was reportedly significantly higher in malignant thyroid tumors than benign nodules, in blood and tumor.

V was clipped by 5 bases and J by 3 bases, with 13 bases between them. From germline, CDR1 is SGHNT and CDR2 YENEEA. This CDR3 has 14 residues. Methods used by the authors: Variation in CDR3 across clinicopathological groups served as the basis for constructing a distant-metastasis classifier in papillary thyroid cancer. TCRdb redid the clone calls on the PCR reads using MiXCR. TCRdb's processing, not the authors', yielded these V and J calls. The sample yields around 65,000 clones, 14% seen once. Comments on this clone: Antigen: not known.

Treatment of any kind had been given to no patient before thyroid surgery. The source of this sequence is a male donor with papillary thyroid cancer or a benign thyroid nodule (not recorded which). Some clones in this sample may be carry-over from other donors' samples. The material sequenced was blood. The V gene is TRBV11-3, the J gene TRBJ1-1; possibly TRBD1 for D (5 bases). The CDR3 loop reads CASSPSGGDTEAFF. The DNA for the CDR3 is TGTGCCAGCAGCCCCTCGGGGGGTGACACTGAAGCTTTCTTT.